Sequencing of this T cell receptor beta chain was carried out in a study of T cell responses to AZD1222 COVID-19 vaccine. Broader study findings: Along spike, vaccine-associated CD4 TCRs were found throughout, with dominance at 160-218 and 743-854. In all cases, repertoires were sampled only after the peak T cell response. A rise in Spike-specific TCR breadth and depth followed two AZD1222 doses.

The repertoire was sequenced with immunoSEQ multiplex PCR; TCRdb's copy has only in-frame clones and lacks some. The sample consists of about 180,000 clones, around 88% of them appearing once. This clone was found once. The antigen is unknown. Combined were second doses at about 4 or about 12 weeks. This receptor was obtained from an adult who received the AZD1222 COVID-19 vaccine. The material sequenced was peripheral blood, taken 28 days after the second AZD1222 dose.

The CDR3 DNA is TGTGCCAGCAGTTACGGGTTCGGGACAGGCGGAGAAGAAGCTTTCTTT. It codes for CASSYGFGTGGEEAFF. The chain is built from TRBV6-2 or TRBV6-3 and TRBJ1-1; TRBD1 agrees at 8 bases. There are 16 residues in the CDR3. V lost 2 bases and J lost 8; bases outside the gene matches: 13. Per germline, CDR1 MNHEY and CDR2 SVGEGT.